These T cell receptor beta chains were read from a single sample in a study of immune cell composition in non-small cell lung cancer. Here immunoSEQ multiplex PCR was the method, and the copy in TCRdb shows in-frame clones only, minus some. The table includes roughly 2,200 clones, over 55% detected once. The sample was lung tumor tissue. Source of these receptors: a human donor with non-small cell lung cancer. CDR3s include the opening cysteine and the closing phenylalanine or tryptophan.

V gene | CDR3 protein
TRBV19 | CASSRQPVAGNQPQHF
TRBV7-2 | CASSLALAGGTDTQYF
TRBV4-2 | CASSQGTSGVSTDTQYF
TRBV5-1 | CASSLGVSRFEQYF
TRBV11-2 | CASSLGDRVSTDTQYF
TRBV30 | CAWSVNLHGGNSYEQYF
TRBV19 | CASSISFNYGYTF
TRBV5-6 | CASSPDSSYEQYF
TRBV5-4 | CASSLAALAGTGELFF
TRBV11-2 | CASSSNRGQSSGNTIYF
TRBV2 | CASRGAGTGSGYTF
TRBV5-1 | CASRPDRASRGYTF
TRBV5-4 | CASSPGATGGNGYTF
TRBV11-2 | CASTVGAFVSTDTQYF
TRBV28 | CASSRPTSGRRSYEQYF
TRBV6-1 | CASRGTGIWEQYF
TRBV13 | CASSLEAGGPKTQYF
TRBV11-2 | CASSMRTDTQYF
TRBV5-1 | CASSLLGAAKNIQYF
TRBV7-6 | CASSPGLRQPQHF
TRBV28 | CASSGLGGRGEKLFF
TRBV7-9 | CASSPWGREGTDTQYF